This entry lists 6 T cell receptor beta chains sequenced from one sample in a study of radiation and T cells in renal cell carcinoma. Here immunoSEQ multiplex PCR was the method, and the copy in TCRdb shows in-frame clones only, minus some. Among some 120,000 clones listed, around 90% were seen once. The time point: blood 2 weeks post-SBRT. Treatment here: 15 Gy SBRT to primary tumor, nephrectomy 4 weeks later. Sequencing used blood, obtained from a patient whose treatment included radiotherapy and nephrectomy. Receptors were obtained from a woman in her seventies with renal cell carcinoma.

V usage is TRBV9 and J usage is TRBJ2-7, with D unclear. CDR3 length: 13 residues. The germline V gene has CDR1 SGDLS and CDR2 YYNGEE. Trimming cost V 4 bases and J 9 bases, with 17 bases left between them. The CDR3 is CASSPESMAPQYF. The CDR3 DNA sequence: TGTGCCAGCAGCCCGGAATCGATGGCACCGCAGTACTTC.

The chain uses TRBV5-1 and TRBJ2-7; 7 bases map to TRBD1. The germline V gene has CDR1 SGHRS and CDR2 YFSETQ. V was clipped by 3 bases and J by 5 bases; unmatched bases: 5. The CDR3 totals 13 residues. DNA for the CDR3: TGCGCCAGCAGCTCTCACAGGGGCCACGAGCAGTACTTC. Translated, it gives CASSSHRGHEQYF.

On this clone itself: Within the sample, other DNA sequences also encode this same CDR3. The chain uses TRBV20-1 and TRBJ1-1; no firm D call. The CDR3 spans 10 residues. Germline CDR1 is DFQATT and CDR2 is SNEGSKA (reference sequence). V was clipped by 0 bases and J by 4 bases, with 0 bases between them. The CDR3 sequence is CSARDTEAFF. The CDR3 DNA reads TGCAGTGCTAGAGACACTGAAGCTTTCTTT.

The chain couples TRBV4-2 to TRBJ2-1, with a possible D match to TRBD2 (6 bases). The V end was cut by 0 bases, the J end by 0 bases, with 6 bases between. This CDR3 is built from 15 residues. CDR1 is LGHNA and CDR2 is YNFKEQ in the germline V gene. CDR3 sequence (DNA): TGTGCCAGCAGCCAAGAGGGGGGCTCCTACAATGAGCAGTTCTTC. This encodes CASSQEGGSYNEQFF.

The chain carries TRBV19 and TRBJ2-1, with D perhaps assigned TRBD1 or TRBD2 (5 bases each). V was cut by 4 bases and J by 8 bases, with 15 bases left in between. The CDR3 is 14 residues long. The germline CDR1 and CDR2 sequences are LNHDA and SQIVND (reference sequence). CDR3 nucleotides: TGTGCCAGTAGTACCTTAGCCGGGACCCATGAGCAGTTCTTC. Translating gives CASSTLAGTHEQFF.

V and J are TRBV11-3 and TRBJ1-2; the D is unclear. This CDR3 region has 13 residues. V was shortened by 2 bases and J by 6 bases, with 10 bases between the two germline ends. Germline V gene data show CDR1 as SGHNT and CDR2 as YENEEA. The CDR3 here is CASSLNPVDGYTF. As DNA, the CDR3 is TGTGCCAGCAGCTTAAACCCCGTTGATGGCTACACCTTC.